The 28 T cell receptor beta chains below come from one sample, sequenced in a study of vaccination and CD4 T cells after COVID-19 (dated by TCRdb to 2021 to 2024). The library was generated by PCR. Sequencing took place on an Illumina iSeq 100. At the Johns Hopkins FTIC core, DNA from the cultured CD4+ T cells underwent TCR sequencing with the Oncomine TCR Beta short-read assay. Starting from the raw public reads, TCRdb applied fastp trimming at Q25, assembled clones with MiXCR and retained in-frame beta chains. Rows matching on CDR3 protein sequence are summarized as one entry with the most common DNA and genes. This sample is represented by over 15,000 distinct CDR3 sequences; approximately 54% of them were singletons. The ten largest clones add up to 6.5% to 9% of the sample. Read against the paper, the sample's treatment or condition label means: 10-day PBMC culture with coronavirus spike peptide pools or control peptides (ViraFEST assay).

No antigen has been identified for these receptors. Sequencing used CD4+ T cells from blood, cultured in vitro. The receptors stem from a human donor who had recovered from COVID-19.

This clonotype was detected a few times. This chain joins TRBV20-1 and TRBJ1-5; 11 nucleotides line up with TRBD1. The length of the CDR3 is 15 residues. Germline V gene lookup returns CDR1 DFQATT and CDR2 SNEGSKA (reference sequence). Trimming at V came to 6 bases and at J to 6 bases, leaving 10 bases not matched to a gene. The CDR3 protein is CSARTGGGDGQPQHF. In nucleotides, the CDR3 is TGCAGTGCCAGGACAGGGGGCGGAGATGGTCAGCCCCAGCATTTT.

This clonotype appeared a few times. The chain carries TRBV21-1 and TRBJ1-1; the listed D gene, TRBD1, was not tested against the DNA. TRBV21-1 is classified as a pseudogene. CDR3 size: 15 residues. The CDR3 spells CASSKLSGMNTEAFF. The DNA for the CDR3 is TGTGCCAGCAGCAAATTGTCAGGGATGAACACTGAAGCTTTCTTT.

This clonotype was observed a handful of times. This rearrangement joins TRBV20-1 to TRBJ1-5; maybe TRBD1 (6 bases). This CDR3 is 12 amino acids long. V lost 3 bases, J lost 3 bases, and 6 bases lay in between. Germline assignment: CDR1 DFQATT and CDR2 SNEGSKA (reference sequence). The CDR3 nucleotides read TGCAGTGCTAGGGGGGCCAATCAGCCCCAGCATTTT. It is translated as CSARGANQPQHF.

This sequence joins TRBV7-2 and TRBJ2-3; D is unresolved. Germline CDR1 is SGHTA and CDR2 is FQGNSA. With 3 bases removed from V and 3 bases from J, the gap between germline ends came to 4 bases. The length of the CDR3 is 12 residues. The CDR3 reads CASSLSTDTQYF. The DNA for the CDR3 is TGTGCCAGCAGCTTGTCGACAGATACGCAGTATTTT.

This sequence joins TRBV7-2 and TRBJ2-2; 15 bases map to TRBD2. Trimming at V came to 5 bases and at J to 6 bases, leaving 4 bases not matched to a gene. This CDR3 contains 16 residues. Germline lookup yields CDR1 SGHTA and CDR2 FQGNSA. CDR3 nucleotide sequence: TGTGCCAGCAGCCAGGGACTAGCGGGAGGACCCGGGGAGCTGTTTTTT. Protein product: CASSQGLAGGPGELFF.

This clonotype has more than one count but fewer than ten. V is TRBV7-2 and J is TRBJ2-1, with TRBD1 identical over 7 bases. In germline, CDR1 is SGHTA, CDR2 FQGNSA. Trimming cost V 8 bases and J 6 bases; bases outside gene matches: 7. The CDR3 has 13 amino acids. The CDR3 is CASRNPGGNEQFF. The CDR3 DNA follows: TGTGCCAGCCGCAATCCAGGGGGCAATGAGCAGTTCTTC.

The chain couples TRBV5-1 to TRBJ2-7; the match to TRBD1 covers 11 bases. The CDR3 is made up of 15 amino acids. CDR1 is SGHRS and CDR2 is YFSETQ in the germline V gene. V lost 1 base to trimming and J lost 2 bases; unmatched junction nucleotides: 2. The DNA for the CDR3 is TGCGCCAGCAGCTTGATGGACAGGGGGCCCTACGAGCAGTACTTC. Residues: CASSLMDRGPYEQYF.

The DNA for the CDR3 is TGCAGCGTGGGACTAGCGGGAGATGGGGAGCTGTTTTTT. Translated: CSVGLAGDGELFF. This chain joins TRBV29-1 and TRBJ2-2; 14 positions match TRBD2. V shed 6 bases, J shed 8 bases, and the junction held 2 bases outside the gene matches. Germline V lookup: CDR1 SQVTM, CDR2 ANQGSEA. The CDR3 contains 13 residues.

The chain's CDR3 is CAWNGTSGGTINEQFF. The CDR3 DNA sequence: TGTGCCTGGAATGGGACTAGCGGGGGGACTATTAATGAGCAGTTCTTC. The gene calls are TRBV30 and TRBJ2-1; 15 bases align to TRBD2. Trimming at V came to 4 bases and at J to 7 bases, leaving 8 bases not matched to a gene. The CDR3 covers 16 residues. Germline CDR1 and CDR2: GTSNPN and SVGIG (reference sequence).

The chain links TRBV5-4 to TRBJ2-5, with 9 bases fitting TRBD2. This CDR3 region has 15 residues. From germline, CDR1 is SGHNT and CDR2 YYREEE (reference sequence). The trim removed 2 bases at V and 1 base at J, leaving 3 bases unmatched. The CDR3 coding sequence is TGTGCCAGCAGCTTCCCGGGACTAGCCCAAGAGACCCAGTACTTC. It yields the protein CASSFPGLAQETQYF.

This chain joins TRBV24-1 and TRBJ1-2; 8 bases fit TRBD1. This CDR3 region has 16 residues. Per the germline V gene, CDR1 is KGHDR and CDR2 is SFDVKD. Unmatched junction bases numbered 9, after V lost 3 bases and J lost 4 bases. Here the CDR3 reads CATSDPTLQGGYGYTF. In DNA, the CDR3 is TGTGCCACCAGTGATCCTACCCTACAGGGGGGCTATGGCTACACCTTC.

V and J are TRBV7-8 and TRBJ2-1; D is ambiguous. Germline CDR1 and CDR2: SGHVS and FQNEAQ. The CDR3 is 13 amino acids. V lost 0 bases to trimming and J lost 6 bases, with 6 bases between them. CDR3 DNA: TGTGCCAGCAGCTTAGCCCGTCTCAATGAGCAGTTCTTC. As protein: CASSLARLNEQFF.

The rearrangement joins TRBV19 to TRBJ2-2, with 7 bases matching TRBD1. The ends lost 6 bases at V and 0 bases at J; junction bases unmatched: 1. CDR1 and CDR2 (germline): LNHDA, SQIVND (reference sequence). This CDR3 is built from 14 residues. Written as DNA, the CDR3 is TGTGCCAGTAGCGGGACAGCGAACACCGGGGAGCTGTTTTTT. Encoded protein: CASSGTANTGELFF.

The chain combines TRBV6-5 with TRBJ1-1; tentatively, D is TRBD1 (5 bases). The germline V gene has CDR1 MNHEY and CDR2 SVGAGI. The V gene lost 4 bases and the J gene lost 4 bases, with 10 bases spanning the gap. The CDR3 totals 13 residues. The CDR3 here is CASSSPQGTEAFF. The CDR3 DNA reads TGTGCCAGCAGTTCCCCCCAGGGCACTGAAGCTTTCTTT.

As for this clonotype: The junction departs from germline at one end; a sequencing error may be responsible. Written as DNA, the CDR3 is TGCGCCAGCAGCCAAGGCTGGGGCAGCGGATTAGATTCTGGAAGCACCATATATTTT. As protein: CASSQGWGSGLDSGSTIYF. The chain recombines TRBV4-1 with TRBJ1-3; a weak D match, TRBD1 (5 bases). CDR3 size: 19 residues. Germline CDR1 is MGHRA and CDR2 is YSYEKL.

J is TRBJ2-7 and V is TRBV19; possibly TRBD1 or TRBD2 for D (5 bases each). In germline, CDR1 is LNHDA, CDR2 SQIVND (reference sequence). Trimming took off 1 base at V and 2 bases at J, with 15 bases between the two ends. The CDR3 runs to 16 residues. The CDR3: CASSIVGTYNPYEQYF. As DNA, the CDR3 is TGTGCCAGTAGTATAGTGGGGACGTATAATCCCTACGAGCAGTACTTC.

The chain links TRBV7-3 to TRBJ2-3; 9 nucleotides agree with TRBD2. The CDR3 spans 14 residues. V shed 3 bases, J shed 3 bases, and the junction held 1 base outside the gene matches. Looked up from germline, CDR1 is SGHTA and CDR2 is FQGTGA. CDR3 sequence (DNA): TGTGCCAGCAGCTTTAGCGGGGGAACAGATACGCAGTATTTT. Protein product: CASSFSGGTDTQYF.

This clonotype counts as medium-sized. V and J are TRBV2 and TRBJ2-7; 8 nucleotides line up with TRBD2. Looked up from germline, CDR1 is SNHLY and CDR2 is FYNNEI. CDR3 length: 16 amino acids. The ends lost 0 bases at V and 6 bases at J; junction bases unmatched: 10. CDR3 in DNA: TGTGCCAGCAGTGAAGCGCTTGGTGGACTAGCACGCGAGCAGTACTTC. Protein sequence: CASSEALGGLAREQYF.

The V call is TRBV4-1, the J call TRBJ1-6; 7 bases fit TRBD1. The trim removed 4 bases at V and 10 bases at J, leaving 28 bases unmatched. Germline lookup yields CDR1 MGHRA and CDR2 YSYEKL. The CDR3 spans 21 residues. The CDR3 loop reads CASSRLAVIPGTANAQSPLHF. CDR3 DNA sequence: TGCGCCAGCAGCCGCTTAGCGGTCATTCCCGGGACAGCGAACGCACAATCACCCCTCCACTTT.

The chain recombines TRBV7-3 with TRBJ1-1, with 8 bases fitting TRBD1. There are 13 residues in the CDR3. Germline trimming cut 5 bases from V and 7 bases from J; bases unmatched to any gene: 6. Per the germline V gene, CDR1 is SGHTA and CDR2 is FQGTGA. CDR3 DNA: TGTGCCAGCAGCATCAAGACAGGGGTTGAAGCTTTCTTT. Amino acids: CASSIKTGVEAFF.

In this sample, this clonotype turned up a few times. The chain couples TRBV20-1 to TRBJ2-1; maybe TRBD2 (5 bases). The V and J ends lost 0 bases and 4 bases respectively, with 13 bases between them. CDR3 length: 15 amino acids. Germline V gene sequence: CDR1 DFQATT, CDR2 SNEGSKA (reference sequence). The CDR3 DNA follows: TGCAGTGCTAGAGATCATCCTAGCCCTTACAATGAGCAGTTCTTC. This encodes CSARDHPSPYNEQFF.

The rearrangement uses TRBV20-1 and TRBJ1-1; 10 bases agree with TRBD1. Germline loops: CDR1 DFQATT, CDR2 SNEGSKA (reference sequence). The CDR3 totals 14 residues. With V trimmed by 6 bases and J by 2 bases, 6 bases remained unmatched. CDR3: CSARRTGGNTEAFF. The CDR3 coding sequence is TGCAGTGCCCGACGGACAGGGGGTAACACTGAAGCTTTCTTT.

V is TRBV2 and J is TRBJ2-1; 8 nucleotides line up with TRBD2. The ends lost 6 bases at V and 6 bases at J; junction bases unmatched: 16. The germline gives CDR1 SNHLY, CDR2 FYNNEI. The CDR3 runs to 17 residues. CDR3 bases: TGTGCCAGCAGCGCGTTACCGGGACTAGTCACAGGCAATGAGCAGTTCTTC. Its translation is CASSALPGLVTGNEQFF.

The V gene is TRBV11-3, the J gene TRBJ2-1; maybe TRBD2 (6 bases). Trimming left V 4 bases short and J 10 bases short, with 17 bases between. The CDR3 is 14 residues long. Germline V lookup: CDR1 SGHNT, CDR2 YENEEA. For the CDR3, the DNA is TGTGCCAGCAGCTCGGGACTCATAGGGGAGGAGCAGTTCTTC. This gives the protein CASSSGLIGEEQFF.

The table lists this clonotype with a few counts. V gene TRBV19 combines with J gene TRBJ2-5, with TRBD2 matching 7 bases. The germline V gene has CDR1 LNHDA and CDR2 SQIVND (reference sequence). The CDR3 is 15 residues long. Trimming cost V 3 bases and J 5 bases; bases outside gene matches: 9. CDR3 sequence reads: CASSIWGGLGETQYF. CDR3 sequence (DNA): TGTGCCAGTAGTATTTGGGGGGGATTAGGGGAGACCCAGTACTTC.

This clonotype was seen a single time. V and J are TRBV7-2 and TRBJ2-1; 9 bases map to TRBD2. The CDR3 extends over 14 amino acids. With V trimmed by 3 bases and J by 9 bases, 6 bases remained unmatched. The germline CDR1 and CDR2 sequences are SGHTA and FQGNSA. CDR3 DNA: TGTGCCAGCAGCTTCTTAGCGGGAGATGGTGAGCAGTTCTTC. The encoded protein is CASSFLAGDGEQFF.

The chain couples TRBV7-2 to TRBJ1-2, with D unclear. Germline-derived CDR1 and CDR2 are SGHTA and FQGNSA. The CDR3 sequence is 13 residues long. The ends were cut back, 5 bases at V and 4 bases at J, with 11 bases in the middle. CDR3: CASSRGTSYGYTF. CDR3 in DNA: TGTGCCAGCAGCCGAGGAACCAGCTATGGCTACACCTTC.

This chain joins TRBV7-2 and TRBJ2-3; 9 nucleotides line up with TRBD2. V trimming: 3 bases; J trimming: 4 bases; junction bases outside the gene matches: 8. The CDR3 length is 16 residues. The germline V gene encodes CDR1 SGHTA and CDR2 FQGNSA. CDR3 protein: CASSFVLAGRSDTQYF. For the CDR3, the DNA is TGTGCCAGCAGCTTCGTCCTAGCGGGGCGGTCAGATACGCAGTATTTT.